Sequencing of this T cell receptor (beta chain) was carried out in a study of T cell responses to AZD1222 COVID-19 vaccine. Whole-study context: Some second doses came at about 4 weeks and others at about 12 weeks; these were pooled. Findings of the study overall: Clonal diversity may have been underestimated, and the donors were mostly white British, with more females than males.

The CDR3 length is 18 residues. CDR1 and CDR2 from the germline V gene are MGHRA and YSYEKL. J was trimmed by 0 bases and V by 0 bases; bases with no gene match: 10. Libraries were prepared by immunoSEQ multiplex PCR; TCRdb keeps only in-frame clonotypes and omits some of them. The sample has 65,000 to 75,000 clones, around four fifths seen once. In regard to this clone: The antigen is not known.

Sequencing used peripheral blood, obtained on day 0 of AZD1222 vaccination. The origin of this receptor is an adult in good health. The chain recombines TRBV4-1 with TRBJ1-2; 7 bases fit TRBD1. For the CDR3, the DNA is TGCGCCAGCAGCCAAGAAGCGGGGTTGGGGACAGCTAACTATGGCTACACCTTC. This codes for CASSQEAGLGTANYGYTF.